Listed below are T cell receptor beta chains from one sample, sequenced in a study of glioma-infiltrating T cells. In TCRdb, the multiplex PCR reads were re-called with MiXCR into one record per CDR3 protein. The table shows about 110,000 distinct CDR3 sequences, with less than 30% occurring only once. The sequenced material came from glioma tissue, nonneoplastic brain tissue, or PBMCs (not recorded which). The receptors here all came from a human donor with low-grade glioma or glioblastoma, undergoing nonglioma brain surgery, or in good health (not recorded which). Both conserved end residues are part of each CDR3. D genes are given only for firm matches. Size values are once, few and many counts, or a class for expanded clones, and some rows have none.

size,J,V,D,CDR3,DNA
many,TRBJ1-5,TRBV28,.,CASSPETPLNQPQHF,TGTGCCAGCAGTCCGGAGACACCTCTTAATCAGCCCCAGCATTTT
many,TRBJ1-3,TRBV3-1,.,CASSQDRGSDTIYF,TGTGCCAGCAGCCAAGATCGGGGCTCAGACACCATATATTTT
.,TRBJ1-6,TRBV6-1,.,CASSVEGLYNSPLHF,TGTGCCAGCAGCGTAGAGGGACTTTATAATTCACCCCTCCACTTT
.,TRBJ2-7,TRBV5-1,TRBD1,CASSERTGSEQYF,TGCGCCAGCAGCGAGCGGACAGGGTCCGAGCAGTACTTC
many,TRBJ2-3,TRBV4-3,TRBD2,CASSQEAGAGDTQYF,TGCGCCAGCAGCCAAGAGGCGGGAGCGGGAGATACGCAGTATTTT
many,TRBJ2-3,TRBV4-2,TRBD2,CASSQVQREADTQYF,TGTGCCAGCAGCCAAGTTCAGCGGGAGGCAGATACGCAGTATTTT
many,TRBJ2-7,TRBV3-1,.,CASSQEPWGPSYEQYF,TGTGCCAGCAGCCAAGAACCCTGGGGACCCTCCTACGAGCAGTACTTC
many,TRBJ2-1,TRBV18,TRBD2,CASSLTSSRDNEQFF,TGTGCCAGCTCTTTGACTAGCAGTCGCGACAATGAGCAGTTCTTC
many,TRBJ2-1,TRBV27,.,CASTPYGGAYNEQFF,TGTGCCAGCACCCCCTATGGAGGGGCCTACAATGAGCAGTTCTTC
.,TRBJ1-1,TRBV11-1,TRBD1,CASRGDSYTEAFF,TGTGCCAGCAGAGGGGACAGCTACACTGAAGCTTTCTTT
many,TRBJ2-5,TRBV2,.,CASSEGAGLSQYF,TGTGCCAGCAGTGAGGGGGCAGGGTTGAGCCAGTACTTC
many,TRBJ1-4,TRBV29-1,.,CSVWGADGKLFF,TGCAGCGTTTGGGGGGCGGACGGAAAACTGTTTTTT
.,TRBJ2-7,TRBV14,.,CASSHTYEQYF,TGTGCCAGCAGCCACACCTACGAGCAGTACTTC
few,TRBJ2-2,TRBV11-2,TRBD1,CASSAQQGKVAGELFF,TGTGCCAGCAGCGCCCAACAGGGGAAGGTCGCCGGGGAGCTGTTTTTT
many,TRBJ1-1,TRBV2,.,CASTPMGQTTEAFF,TGTGCCAGCACCCCTATGGGGCAGACGACTGAAGCTTTCTTT
many,TRBJ1-2,TRBV6-6,.,CASSYSEIYGYTF,TGTGCCAGCAGTTACTCAGAAATCTATGGCTACACCTTC
many,TRBJ1-1,TRBV2,.,CASRYRGAEAFF,TGTGCCAGCAGGTATAGGGGAGCTGAAGCTTTCTTT
many,TRBJ2-1,TRBV5-4,TRBD2,CASSLRASGGYNEQFF,TGTGCCAGCAGCCTGCGAGCTAGCGGGGGGTACAATGAGCAGTTCTTC
.,TRBJ1-6,TRBV11-2,.,CASSFRQAYNSPLHF,TGTGCCAGCAGCTTTAGGCAGGCTTATAATTCACCCCTCCACTTT
many,TRBJ1-5,TRBV7-9,.,CASSLDRLGNQPQHF,TGTGCCAGCAGCTTAGACAGGCTCGGGAATCAGCCCCAGCATTTT
many,TRBJ1-4,TRBV20-1,.,CSGAMANEKLFF,TGCAGTGGGGCGATGGCTAATGAAAAACTGTTTTTT
many,TRBJ2-1,TRBV20-1,TRBD2,CSARKFGTSGERGEQFF,TGCAGTGCTCGTAAATTCGGGACTAGCGGGGAGAGGGGTGAGCAGTTCTTC
few,TRBJ1-2,TRBV29-1,.,CSVVGGTGYTF,TGCAGCGTTGTAGGGGGAACTGGCTACACCTTC
many,TRBJ1-5,TRBV28,.,CASSEELGGNQPQHF,TGTGCCAGCAGTGAGGAGTTAGGAGGCAATCAGCCCCAGCATTTT
many,TRBJ2-1,TRBV5-1,TRBD2,CASSLEASGRAHNEQFF,TGCGCCAGCAGCTTGGAGGCTAGCGGGAGGGCCCACAATGAGCAGTTCTTC
.,TRBJ2-3,TRBV9,.,CASSVATSGTDTQYF,TGTGCCAGCAGCGTAGCGACTAGTGGCACAGATACGCAGTATTTT
many,TRBJ2-7,TRBV4-3,.,CASSQDIPGPSYEQYF,TGCGCCAGCAGCCAAGATATCCCGGGGCCCTCCTACGAGCAGTACTTC
.,TRBJ1-5,TRBV29-1,TRBD1,CSVGQNNQPQHF,TGCAGCGTGGGACAGAATAATCAGCCCCAGCATTTT
.,TRBJ1-5,TRBV30,.,CAWTSGSNQPQHF,TGTGCCTGGACATCAGGTAGCAATCAGCCCCAGCATTTT
many,TRBJ2-5,TRBV6-1,.,CASSLRVQQETQYF,TGTGCCAGCAGTTTAAGGGTACAGCAAGAGACCCAGTACTTC
.,TRBJ1-2,TRBV6-2/TRBV6-3,.,CASSYWGGLSYGYTF,TGTGCCAGCAGTTATTGGGGTGGATTATCGTATGGCTACACCTTC
many,TRBJ2-5,TRBV9,.,CASSVGAGEETQYF,TGTGCCAGCAGCGTAGGGGCCGGGGAAGAGACCCAGTACTTC
few,TRBJ1-3,TRBV12-3/TRBV12-4,TRBD1,CASSGTGAGNTIYF,TGTGCCAGCAGCGGGACAGGGGCAGGAAACACCATATATTTT
.,TRBJ1-1,TRBV7-2,.,CASSLQGHSKAFF,TGTGCCAGCAGCTTGCAGGGACACTCTAAAGCTTTCTTT
many,TRBJ1-1,TRBV29-1,.,CSVANRKNTEAFF,TGCAGCGTCGCGAACAGGAAGAACACTGAAGCTTTCTTT
many,TRBJ2-7,TRBV28,.,CASRPRTDVVYF,TGTGCCAGCAGACCAAGGACCGACGTCGTGTACTTC
many,TRBJ1-6,TRBV7-9,TRBD1,CASSSGQGFYNSPLHF,TGTGCCAGCAGCTCGGGACAGGGGTTCTATAATTCACCCCTCCACTTT
few,TRBJ2-2,TRBV24-1,.,CATSDGPNTGELFF,TGTGCCACCAGTGACGGGCCGAACACCGGGGAGCTGTTTTTT
.,TRBJ2-7,TRBV27,.,CASSLSHSGACEKYF,TGTGCCAGCAGTTTATCTCACTCCGGGGCCTGCGAGAAGTACTTC
.,TRBJ1-5,TRBV28,.,CASTDSNRPQHF,TGTGCCAGCACGGATAGCAATAGGCCCCAGCATTTT
.,TRBJ2-1,TRBV4-3,TRBD1,CASSQEFLIDRADYNEQFF,TGCGCCAGCAGCCAAGAGTTTTTGATCGACAGGGCCGACTACAATGAGCAGTTCTTC
many,TRBJ2-1,TRBV28,.,CASIMLGSYNEQFF,TGTGCCAGCATTATGCTTGGGTCCTACAATGAGCAGTTCTTC
.,TRBJ1-1,TRBV29-1,.,CSVVQGTNTEAFF,TGCAGCGTTGTACAGGGAACGAACACTGAAGCTTTCTTT
many,TRBJ1-6,TRBV5-4,.,CASSWNPSNSPLHF,TGTGCCAGCAGCTGGAATCCTAGCAATTCACCCCTCCACTTT
many,TRBJ1-2,TRBV20-1,.,CSASPGGNGYTF,TGCAGTGCTAGTCCGGGGGGTAATGGCTACACCTTC
.,TRBJ2-7,TRBV29-1,.,CSVRWTENSYEQYF,TGCAGCGTTCGGTGGACAGAGAACTCCTACGAGCAGTACTTC
many,TRBJ2-7,TRBV20-1,TRBD1,CSARDLRGLLEQYF,TGCAGTGCTAGAGATCTGAGGGGGCTTCTCGAGCAGTACTTC
.,TRBJ2-5,TRBV12-3/TRBV12-4,TRBD2,CASGLSGRLETQYF,TGTGCCAGCGGCCTTAGCGGGAGGCTTGAGACCCAGTACTTC
many,TRBJ2-1,TRBV24-1,.,CATSDFGGSYNEQFF,TGTGCCACCAGTGACTTCGGCGGATCCTACAATGAGCAGTTCTTC
many,TRBJ2-3,TRBV29-1,TRBD2,CSVEAPGGPGTDTQYF,TGCAGCGTTGAAGCTCCGGGGGGGCCCGGCACAGATACGCAGTATTTT
many,TRBJ2-3,TRBV28,.,CASTSGYVQTDTQYF,TGTGCCAGCACCTCCGGTTACGTCCAGACAGATACGCAGTATTTT
many,TRBJ2-1,TRBV4-2,.,CASSQVGLNNEQFF,TGTGCCAGCAGCCAAGTCGGACTCAACAATGAGCAGTTCTTC